These T cell receptor beta chains were read from a single sample in a study of cytomegalovirus exposure and HLA in healthy donors. Clones were read by immunoSEQ multiplex PCR, and TCRdb kept only the in-frame ones, dropping some. The data show around 67,000 clones, about 84% seen once. Sequenced input: PBMCs. All receptors come from a man between 18 and 29 years old in good health and CMV-seropositive. The CDR3 runs from the conserved cysteine through the conserved F or W.

TRBV6-5 CASSYGGQGSYEQYF
TRBV7-2 CASSLTSVRLAGADTQYF
TRBV5-8 CASSSGWGGDNYGYTF
TRBV28 CASGEVDRRNGYTF
TRBV29-1 CSVGQGTGSNQPQHF
TRBV30 CAWDLGTEPGEQYF
TRBV27 CASSRTTTYEQYF
TRBV9 CASSVWTGGRNTEAFF
TRBV29-1 CSVGGGKLEAFF
TRBV7-8 CASSSQWDRLNNSPLHF
TRBV29-1 CSVVKQGAASEAFF
TRBV9 CASSLAGDEQFF
TRBV5-1 CASSRTGGPYEQYF
TRBV6-5 CASSYYARLEAFF
TRBV7-8 CASSIRGFNTGELFF
TRBV2 CATSRAGVGDTQYF
TRBV30 CAWSTQGNTEAFF
TRBV18 CASSPQVNEKLFF
TRBV30 CAWSVRRGGEQYF
TRBV25-1 CASSDPQGVSPLHF
TRBV7-2 CASSPLDRPETQYF
TRBV4-1 CASSQDMARRRDTEAFF
TRBV30 CAWTGQGEAFF
TRBV28 CASSLSRANTEAFF
TRBV6-1 CASNYGQSSYEQYF
TRBV7-8 CASATGQAINEKLFF
TRBV29-1 CSGGQITGEQYF
TRBV28 CATLEGQRYEQYF
TRBV28 CASSGDSPPFHGYTF
TRBV7-9 CASSTSGRSYEQYF
TRBV28 CASTGVGVATFF
TRBV6-4 CASSGGVSDTQYF
TRBV7-9 CASSSGQGNTGELFF
TRBV30 CAWSGDRDNSPLHF
TRBV30 CAWRTDRVSRYTEAFF